The 26 T cell receptor beta chains presented below share a single source sample, sequenced in a study of CD8 T cells in ankylosing spondylitis. A single record per CDR3 protein comes from TCRdb applying MiXCR to the 5' RACE reads. The data show about 150,000 distinct CDR3 sequences, under 45% seen once. The sequencing sample was made of synovial fluid, either unsorted or a sorted T cell fraction (not recorded which). These receptors were taken from a male donor with ankylosing spondylitis.

This sequence joins TRBV28 and TRBJ2-7; D possibly corresponds to TRBD1 (5 bases). CDR3 length equals 14 residues. Trimming took off 3 bases at V and 4 bases at J, with 13 bases between the two ends. The germline gives CDR1 MDHEN, CDR2 SYDVKM. The CDR3 reads CASSFRGLGYEQYF. The CDR3, as DNA: TGTGCCAGCAGTTTTAGGGGCTTAGGATACGAGCAGTACTTC. Looking up the rest from reference TRBV28 and TRBJ2-7 gives the full variable domain: DVKVTQSSRYLVKRTGEKVFLECVQDMDHENMFWYRQDPGLGLRLIYFSYDVKMKEKGDIPEGYSVSREKKERFSLILESASTNQTSMYLCASSFRGLGYEQYFGPGTRLTVT.

This clonotype was seen a single time. The chain combines TRBV4-2 with TRBJ2-1; 15 bases align to TRBD2. CDR3 size: 16 residues. CDR1 and CDR2 from the germline V gene are LGHNA and YNFKEQ. V lost 5 bases to trimming and J lost 8 bases; unmatched junction nucleotides: 7. The CDR3 here is CASSDGLAGGLYEQFF. The CDR3 DNA reads as TGTGCCAGCAGCGATGGACTAGCGGGAGGGTTATATGAGCAGTTCTTC.

This clonotype was seen a handful of times. The rearrangement joins TRBV6-1 to TRBJ1-5, with 7 bases lining up with TRBD1. V shed 6 bases, J shed 0 bases, and the junction held 5 bases outside the gene matches. Per germline, CDR1 MNHNS and CDR2 SASEGT. This CDR3 is 15 amino acids long. CDR3 loop: CASSPGTDSNQPQHF. CDR3 DNA sequence: TGTGCCAGCAGCCCCGGGACAGATAGCAATCAGCCCCAGCATTTT.

In its sample, this clonotype was seen a few times. The chain combines TRBV4-3 with TRBJ2-7; D gene unclear. The CDR3 totals 15 residues. Trimming cost V 0 bases and J 2 bases, with 11 bases left between them. Per the germline V gene, CDR1 is LGHNA and CDR2 is YSLEER. CDR3 DNA: TGCGCCAGCAGCCAAGATCCGCAGCCAACCTACGAGCAGTACTTC. It specifies CASSQDPQPTYEQYF.

The chain couples TRBV20-1 to TRBJ2-7, with 15 bases aligning to TRBD2. The CDR3 sequence is 15 residues long. After removal of 5 bases from V and 2 bases from J, the junction contained 4 bases not matched to a gene. Germline CDR1 reads DFQATT; CDR2 reads SNEGSKA (reference sequence). The CDR3 here is CSAPGLAGGPYEQYF. The CDR3 DNA follows: TGCAGTGCTCCTGGACTAGCGGGGGGGCCCTACGAGCAGTACTTC.

This clonotype has ten or more counts. The chain recombines TRBV6-1 with TRBJ2-3; 10 bases are a match to TRBD2. The germline V gene has CDR1 MNHNS and CDR2 SASEGT. V dropped 0 bases and J dropped 2; count of bases not matched to a gene: 2. The CDR3 consists of 16 residues. This CDR3 reads CASSEASGGPTDTQYF. The DNA of the CDR3 is TGTGCCAGCAGTGAAGCTAGCGGGGGGCCCACAGATACGCAGTATTTT.

The chain carries TRBV7-4 and TRBJ1-1, with 7 bases fitting TRBD1. This CDR3 region has 14 residues. V lost 5 bases and J lost 1; bases outside the gene matches: 4. Germline V gene data show CDR1 as SGHVT and CDR2 as SQSDAQ. This CDR3 is CASSTHRGNTEAFF. The CDR3 DNA sequence: TGTGCCAGCAGCACGCACAGGGGGAACACTGAAGCTTTCTTT. Based on the CDR3 plus reference TRBV7-4 and TRBJ1-1, the full variable domain is GAGVSQSPRYKVAKRGRDVALRCDSISGHVTLYWYRQTLGQGSEVLTYSQSDAQRDKSGRPSGRFSAERPERSVSTLKIQRTEQGDSAVYLCASSTHRGNTEAFFGQGTRLTVV.

The chain's CDR3 is CASSPPGNQIETQYF. In DNA, the CDR3 is TGTGCCAGCTCACCACCAGGGAATCAGATAGAGACCCAGTACTTC. The chain couples TRBV18 to TRBJ2-5; D is unresolved. This CDR3 spans 15 amino acids. CDR1 is KGHSH, CDR2 LQKENI, per germline. Trimming cost V 0 bases and J 4 bases, with 12 bases left between them. Combining the CDR3 with reference TRBV18 and TRBJ2-5 gives the whole variable domain NAGVMQNPRHLVRRRGQEARLRCSPMKGHSHVYWYRQLPEEGLKFMVYLQKENIIDESGMPKERFSAEFPKEGPSILRIQQVVRGDSAAYFCASSPPGNQIETQYFGPGTRLLVL.

The chain recombines TRBV11-2 with TRBJ2-7; 8 nucleotides match TRBD2. The CDR3 consists of 17 residues. The trim removed 3 bases at V and 2 bases at J, leaving 12 bases unmatched. Germline values: CDR1 SGHAT, CDR2 FQNNGV. CDR3 in DNA: TGTGCCAGCAGCTTCGATGCCCAGGCTAGCGGGCCCTACGAGCAGTACTTC. Protein sequence: CASSFDAQASGPYEQYF.

This chain connects TRBV4-3 to TRBJ2-5; TRBD1 matches 7 bases. CDR1 and CDR2 from the germline V gene are LGHNA and YSLEER. V lost 0 bases and J lost 5; bases outside the gene matches: 6. The length of the CDR3 is 15 residues. As DNA, the CDR3 is TGCGCCAGCAGCCAAGATACAGGGGATAGGGAGACCCAGTACTTC. Translating gives CASSQDTGDRETQYF.

The chain carries TRBV12-3 or TRBV12-4 and TRBJ1-5; D gene ambiguous. Trimming removed 6 bases from V and 1 base from J, with 13 bases in between. CDR3 size: 15 residues. CDR3 loop: CASRGWGNSNQPQHF. CDR3 sequence (DNA): TGTGCCAGCAGAGGGTGGGGAAACAGCAATCAGCCCCAGCATTTT.

CDR3 sequence (DNA): TGTGCCAGCAGCTTGGCCGGCGTCGGTGGTGGGTTCGTCCCATTGGACACTGAAGCTTTCTTT. This codes for CASSLAGVGGGFVPLDTEAFF. The chain uses TRBV5-4 and TRBJ1-1; D is unclear. This CDR3 contains 21 residues. The germline V gene has CDR1 SGHNT and CDR2 YYREEE (reference sequence). Trimming stripped 0 bases from V and 3 bases from J, with 30 bases between.

This chain uses TRBV12-3 or TRBV12-4 with TRBJ1-4; D gene ambiguous. There are 14 residues in the CDR3. The V and J ends lost 3 bases and 5 bases respectively, with 10 bases between them. The chain's CDR3 is CASSFWGRNEKLFF. Written as DNA, the CDR3 is TGTGCCAGCAGTTTCTGGGGTAGGAATGAAAAACTGTTTTTT.

V usage is TRBV5-1 and J usage is TRBJ1-2; D gene unclear. CDR3 size: 14 residues. CDR1 is SGHRS and CDR2 is YFSETQ in the germline V gene. Trimming stripped 5 bases from V and 4 bases from J, with 15 bases between. CDR3 in amino acids: CASSPTHRSYGYTF. As DNA, the CDR3 is TGCGCCAGCAGTCCGACTCACAGAAGCTATGGCTACACCTTC. Variable domain in full (rest from reference TRBV5-1 and TRBJ1-2): KAGVTQTPRYLIKTRGQQVTLSCSPISGHRSVSWYQQTPGQGLQFLFEYFSETQRNKGNFPGRFSGRQFSNSRSEMNVSTLELGDSALYLCASSPTHRSYGYTFGSGTRLTVV.

CDR3 protein: CASSYGLAGSGELFF. The CDR3 coding sequence is TGTGCCAGCAGTTACGGACTAGCGGGATCCGGGGAGCTGTTTTTT. This chain joins TRBV7-9 and TRBJ2-2; 12 nucleotides align to TRBD2. The CDR3 contains 15 residues. V dropped 6 bases and J dropped 6; count of bases not matched to a gene: 5. Germline CDR1 and CDR2: SEHNR and FQNEAQ (reference sequence). Full variable domain (outside the CDR3, taken from reference TRBV7-9 and TRBJ2-2): DTGVSQNPRHKITKRGQNVTFRCDPISEHNRLYWYRQTLGQGPEFLTYFQNEAQLEKSRLLSDRFSAERPKGSFSTLEIQRTEQGDSAMYLCASSYGLAGSGELFFGEGSRLTVL.

The chain carries TRBV12-3 or TRBV12-4 and TRBJ2-3, with D possibly TRBD1 on 5 matching bases. Trimming removed 3 bases at V and 7 bases at J, with 8 bases between. The CDR3 sequence is 12 residues long. In DNA, the CDR3 is TGTGCCAGCAGTTTGGGGCCCCATACGCAGTATTTT. Protein sequence: CASSLGPHTQYF.

Concerning this clonotype: With a much larger clone just one base away, this may be a read error. The gene calls are TRBV6-2 or TRBV6-3 and TRBJ2-1, with D possibly matching TRBD2 (5 bases). Trimming took off 2 bases at V and 3 bases at J, with 5 bases between the two ends. This CDR3 comprises 13 residues. Germline V lookup: CDR1 MNHEY, CDR2 SVGEGT. The CDR3, as DNA: TGTGCCAGCAGTTACCGGGACTACAATGAGCAGTTCTTC. It translates to CASSYRDYNEQFF.

This clonotype was counted only a few times. The chain employs TRBV11-3 and TRBJ2-5; D is perhaps TRBD2 (7 bases). Trimming stripped 4 bases from V and 2 bases from J, with 11 bases between. Germline CDR1 SGHNT, CDR2 YENEEA. This CDR3 comprises 14 residues. As DNA, the CDR3 is TGTGCCAGCAGCTCGAGGGGGGGACAAGAGACCCAGTACTTC. This gives the protein CASSSRGGQETQYF.

V usage is TRBV15 and J usage is TRBJ2-7; the D is unclear. The germline V gene encodes CDR1 LNHNV and CDR2 YYDKDF (reference sequence). This CDR3 has 16 residues. V was pared by 0 bases and J by 3 bases, with 15 bases between. The CDR3 loop reads CATSRDSRQAFYEQYF. DNA for the CDR3: TGTGCCACCAGCAGAGATTCTCGGCAGGCCTTCTACGAGCAGTACTTC.

The rearrangement uses TRBV10-3 and TRBJ2-7; either TRBD1 or TRBD2 may fit D (5 bases each). The V end lost 10 bases, the J end lost 3 bases, and 22 bases lay between the germline ends. Germline V CDR1 and CDR2: ENHRY, SYGVKD. This CDR3 has 15 residues. This chain's CDR3 is CATRSLRARGYEQYF. CDR3 DNA sequence: TGTGCCACCCGAAGTCTCAGGGCTCGGGGCTACGAGCAGTACTTC.

The CDR3 spells CASSRTGLRTTLEVGFDEQFF. The CDR3 DNA sequence: TGTGCCAGCAGCCGAACCGGCCTGAGGACTACCCTAGAGGTGGGGTTCGATGAGCAGTTCTTC. This chain links TRBV6-2 or TRBV6-3 with TRBJ2-1, with a tentative D call TRBD2 (6 bases). Per germline, CDR1 MNHEY and CDR2 SVGEGT. V was cut by 6 bases and J by 8 bases, with 38 bases left in between. The CDR3 extends over 21 amino acids.

This clonotype was seen a few times. This chain joins TRBV3-1 and TRBJ2-3, with a possible D match to TRBD2 (6 bases). Trimming took 0 bases from V and 4 from J, leaving 11 bases between them. Germline lookup yields CDR1 LGHDT and CDR2 YNNKEL (reference sequence). The CDR3 covers 15 residues. The CDR3 DNA reads as TGTGCCAGCAGCCAAGACGGGGCGGGACCAGATACGCAGTATTTT. Protein: CASSQDGAGPDTQYF.

This clonotype has a handful of counts. The gene calls are TRBV2 and TRBJ2-3; no firm D call. The CDR3 extends over 15 amino acids. V lost 3 bases and J lost 0, with 10 bases in between. Germline V gene lookup returns CDR1 SNHLY and CDR2 FYNNEI. The CDR3 reads CASSDEVLSTDTQYF. In DNA form, the CDR3 reads TGTGCCAGCAGTGATGAGGTCCTCAGCACAGATACGCAGTATTTT.

This chain joins TRBV15 and TRBJ1-4; a possible D gene is TRBD1 (5 bases). The V end lost 1 base, the J end lost 7 bases, and 13 bases lay between the germline ends. The CDR3 has 15 amino acids. The germline CDR1 and CDR2 sequences are LNHNV and YYDKDF (reference sequence). The CDR3 DNA sequence: TGTGCCACCAGCAGAGTTTCGGGGGATCGTGAAAAACTGTTTTTT. Translating gives CATSRVSGDREKLFF.

This clonotype was observed a handful of times. The chain combines TRBV12-3 or TRBV12-4 with TRBJ1-4; D gene ambiguous. Deletions cut 3 bases from V and 4 bases from J, with 18 bases between. This CDR3 contains 17 residues. CDR3 nucleotide sequence: TGTGCCAGCAGTTTCGTCCGGACGGAGCGCGATAATGAAAAACTGTTTTTT. Its translation is CASSFVRTERDNEKLFF.

This clonotype was observed a few times. The chain joins TRBV12-3 or TRBV12-4 to TRBJ1-1, with unresolved D. The CDR3 length is 15 residues. V lost 7 bases, J lost 5 bases, and 20 bases lay in between. The CDR3 protein is CASTTGGRGDTEAFF. CDR3 nucleotides: TGTGCCAGCACCACCGGTGGCCGCGGGGATACTGAAGCTTTCTTT.